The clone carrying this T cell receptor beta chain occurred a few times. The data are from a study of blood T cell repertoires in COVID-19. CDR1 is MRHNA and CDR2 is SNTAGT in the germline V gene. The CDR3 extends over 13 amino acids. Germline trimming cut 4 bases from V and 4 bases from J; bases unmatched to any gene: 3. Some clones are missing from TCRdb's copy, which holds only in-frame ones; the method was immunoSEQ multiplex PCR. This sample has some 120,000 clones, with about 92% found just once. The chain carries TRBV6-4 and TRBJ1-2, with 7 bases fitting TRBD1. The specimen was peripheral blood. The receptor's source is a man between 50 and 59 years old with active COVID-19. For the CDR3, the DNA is TGTGCCAGCAGTGTCAGACAGGGCTATGGCTACACCTTC. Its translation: CASSVRQGYGYTF.